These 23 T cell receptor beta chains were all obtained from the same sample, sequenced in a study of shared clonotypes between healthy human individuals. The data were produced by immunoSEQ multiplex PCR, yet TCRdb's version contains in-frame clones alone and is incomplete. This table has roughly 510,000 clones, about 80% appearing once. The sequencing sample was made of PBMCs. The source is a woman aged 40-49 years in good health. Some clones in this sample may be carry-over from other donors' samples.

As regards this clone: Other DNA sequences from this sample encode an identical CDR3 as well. In DNA form, the CDR3 reads TGTGCCAGCAGCGTAGGGCGGGGAGAGACCCAGTACTTC. Translation: CASSVGRGETQYF. The genes are TRBV9 and TRBJ2-5; possible D gene TRBD2, 6 bases. Between the trimmed V and J ends, which lost 0 bases and 4 bases, there was a span of 7 bases. The CDR3 loop spans 13 amino acids. The V gene's germline CDR1 is SGDLS and CDR2 YYNGEE.

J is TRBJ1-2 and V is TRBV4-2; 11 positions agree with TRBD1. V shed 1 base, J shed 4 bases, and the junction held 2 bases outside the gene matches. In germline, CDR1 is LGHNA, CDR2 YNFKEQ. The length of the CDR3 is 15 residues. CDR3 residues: CASSQGDRGGYGYTF. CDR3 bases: TGTGCCAGCAGCCAAGGGGACAGGGGGGGCTATGGCTACACCTTC.

The CDR3 DNA sequence: TGTGCCACCAGCCCAGCAGGTAATAATCAGCCCCAGCATTTT. Protein product: CATSPAGNNQPQHF. This chain joins TRBV15 and TRBJ1-5; D not certain. Per germline, CDR1 LNHNV and CDR2 YYDKDF (reference sequence). The CDR3 covers 14 residues. The V end was cut by 5 bases, the J end by 4 bases, with 12 bases between.

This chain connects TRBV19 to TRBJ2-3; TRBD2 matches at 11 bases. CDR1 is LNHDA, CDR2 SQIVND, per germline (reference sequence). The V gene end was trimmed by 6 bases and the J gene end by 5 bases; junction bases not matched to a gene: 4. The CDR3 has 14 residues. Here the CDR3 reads CASRTLAGVDTQYF. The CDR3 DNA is TGTGCCAGTAGGACACTAGCGGGAGTAGATACGCAGTATTTT. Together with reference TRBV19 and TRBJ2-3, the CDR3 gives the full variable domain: DGGITQSPKYLFRKEGQNVTLSCEQNLNHDAMYWYRQDPGQGLRLIYYSQIVNDFQKGDIAEGYSVSREKKESFPLTVTSAQKNPTAFYLCASRTLAGVDTQYFGPGTRLTVL.

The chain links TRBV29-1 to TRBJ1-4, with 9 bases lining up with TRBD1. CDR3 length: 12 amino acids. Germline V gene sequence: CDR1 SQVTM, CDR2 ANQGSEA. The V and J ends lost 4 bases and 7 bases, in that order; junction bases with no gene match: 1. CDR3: CSVGDRVEKLFF. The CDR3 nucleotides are TGCAGCGTTGGGGACAGGGTTGAAAAACTGTTTTTT.

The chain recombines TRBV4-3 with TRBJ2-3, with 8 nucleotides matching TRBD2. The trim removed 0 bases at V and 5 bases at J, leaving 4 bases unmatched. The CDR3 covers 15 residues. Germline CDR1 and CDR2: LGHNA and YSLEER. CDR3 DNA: TGCGCCAGCAGCCAAGATTCGGGGGGGGAAGATACGCAGTATTTT. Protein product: CASSQDSGGEDTQYF.

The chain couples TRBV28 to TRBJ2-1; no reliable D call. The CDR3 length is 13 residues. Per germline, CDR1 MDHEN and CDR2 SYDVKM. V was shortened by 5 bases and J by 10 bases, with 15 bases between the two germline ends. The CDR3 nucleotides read TGTGCCAGCAGTCTTCGGACCCCCCAAGAGCAGTTCTTC. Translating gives CASSLRTPQEQFF.

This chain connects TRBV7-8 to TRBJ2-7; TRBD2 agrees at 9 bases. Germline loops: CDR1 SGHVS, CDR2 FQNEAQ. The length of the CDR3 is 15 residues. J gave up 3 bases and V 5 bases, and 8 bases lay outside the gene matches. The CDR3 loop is CASSPRGLAGYEQYF. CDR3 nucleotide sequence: TGTGCCAGCAGCCCAAGGGGACTAGCAGGCTACGAGCAGTACTTC. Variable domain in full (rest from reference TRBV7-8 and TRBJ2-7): GAGVSQSPRYKVAKRGQDVALRCDPISGHVSLFWYQQALGQGPEFLTYFQNEAQLDKSGLPSDRFFAERPEGSVSTLKIQRTQQEDSAVYLCASSPRGLAGYEQYFGPGTRLTVT.

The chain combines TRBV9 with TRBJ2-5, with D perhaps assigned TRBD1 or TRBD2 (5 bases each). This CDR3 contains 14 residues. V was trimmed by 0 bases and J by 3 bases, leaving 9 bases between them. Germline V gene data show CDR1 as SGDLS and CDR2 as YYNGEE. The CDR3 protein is CASSVVLGEETQYF. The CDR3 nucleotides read TGTGCCAGCAGCGTAGTCCTGGGGGAAGAGACCCAGTACTTC.

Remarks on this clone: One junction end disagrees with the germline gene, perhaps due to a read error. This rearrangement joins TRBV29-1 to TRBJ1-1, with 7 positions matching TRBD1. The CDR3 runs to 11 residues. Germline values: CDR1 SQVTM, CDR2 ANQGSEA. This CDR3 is CSLDGGGEAFF. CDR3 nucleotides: TGCAGCCTTGATGGAGGGGGCGAAGCTTTCTTT.

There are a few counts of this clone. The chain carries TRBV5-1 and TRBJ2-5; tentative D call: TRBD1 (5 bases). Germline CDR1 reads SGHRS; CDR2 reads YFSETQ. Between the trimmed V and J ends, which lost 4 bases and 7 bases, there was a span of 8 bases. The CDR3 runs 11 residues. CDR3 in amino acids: CASSPRGTQYF. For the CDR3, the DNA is TGCGCCAGCAGCCCTAGGGGGACCCAGTACTTC. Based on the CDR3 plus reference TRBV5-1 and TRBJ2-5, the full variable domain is KAGVTQTPRYLIKTRGQQVTLSCSPISGHRSVSWYQQTPGQGLQFLFEYFSETQRNKGNFPGRFSGRQFSNSRSEMNVSTLELGDSALYLCASSPRGTQYFGPGTRLLVL.

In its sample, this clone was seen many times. The DNA of the CDR3 is TGTGCCACCAGCAAGGTGACTAGCGGGGCCTCTGGGGCCAACGTCCTGACTTTC. Its translation is CATSKVTSGASGANVLTF. The chain joins TRBV15 to TRBJ2-6, with 11 bases matching TRBD2. Germline-derived CDR1 and CDR2 are LNHNV and YYDKDF (reference sequence). The V segment lost 4 bases and the J segment 0 bases; nucleotides outside the gene matches: 5. CDR3 length: 18 amino acids.

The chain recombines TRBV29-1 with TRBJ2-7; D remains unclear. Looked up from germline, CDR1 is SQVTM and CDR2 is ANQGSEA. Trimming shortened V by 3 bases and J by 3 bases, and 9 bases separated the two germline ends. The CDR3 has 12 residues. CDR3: CSVDGFGYEQYF. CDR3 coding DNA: TGCAGCGTTGATGGGTTTGGCTACGAGCAGTACTTC.

The CDR3 bases are TGTGCCAGCAGCTTGTTGGGGGACACTGAAGCTTTCTTT. Amino acids: CASSLLGDTEAFF. V usage is TRBV5-6 and J usage is TRBJ1-1; possibly TRBD1 for D (5 bases). V gave up 1 base and J gave up 3 bases, with 7 bases separating them. Germline V gene lookup returns CDR1 SGHDT and CDR2 YYEEEE. This CDR3 spans 13 amino acids.

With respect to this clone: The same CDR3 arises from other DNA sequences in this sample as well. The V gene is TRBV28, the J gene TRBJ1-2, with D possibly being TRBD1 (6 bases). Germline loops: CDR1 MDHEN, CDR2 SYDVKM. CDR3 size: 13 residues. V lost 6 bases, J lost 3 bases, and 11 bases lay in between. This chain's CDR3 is CASSGGGYYGYTF. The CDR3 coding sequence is TGTGCCAGCAGCGGGGGGGGCTACTATGGCTACACCTTC.

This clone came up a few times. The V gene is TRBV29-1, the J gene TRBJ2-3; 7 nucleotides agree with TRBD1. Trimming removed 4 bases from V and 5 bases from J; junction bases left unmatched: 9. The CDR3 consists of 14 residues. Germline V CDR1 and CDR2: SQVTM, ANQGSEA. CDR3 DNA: TGCAGCGTTGGACAGGGTTTAGGAGTAGATACGCAGTATTTT. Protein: CSVGQGLGVDTQYF.

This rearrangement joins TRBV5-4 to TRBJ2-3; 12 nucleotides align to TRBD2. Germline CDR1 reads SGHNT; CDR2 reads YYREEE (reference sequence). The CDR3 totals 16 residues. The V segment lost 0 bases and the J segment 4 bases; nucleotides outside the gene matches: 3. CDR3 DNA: TGTGCCAGCAGCTTGGGACTAGCGGGAGTCCCAGATACGCAGTATTTT. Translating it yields CASSLGLAGVPDTQYF. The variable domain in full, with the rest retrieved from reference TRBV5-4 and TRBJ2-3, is ETGVTQSPTHLIKTRGQQVTLRCSSQSGHNTVSWYQQALGQGPQFIFQYYREEENGRGNFPPRFSGLQFPNYSSELNVNALELDDSALYLCASSLGLAGVPDTQYFGPGTRLTVL.

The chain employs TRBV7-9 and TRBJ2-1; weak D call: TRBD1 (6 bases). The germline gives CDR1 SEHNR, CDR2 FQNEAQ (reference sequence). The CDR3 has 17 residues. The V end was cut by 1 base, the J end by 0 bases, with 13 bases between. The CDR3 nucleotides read TGTGCCAGCAGCTTAGGGCTGGGGACAAGCTCCTACAATGAGCAGTTCTTC. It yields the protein CASSLGLGTSSYNEQFF.

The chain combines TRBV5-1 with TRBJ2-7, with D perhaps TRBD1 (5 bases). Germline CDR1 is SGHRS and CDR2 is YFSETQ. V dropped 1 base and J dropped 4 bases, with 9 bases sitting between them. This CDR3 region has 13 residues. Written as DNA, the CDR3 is TGCGCCAGCAGCTTGACAGGCCAATACGAGCAGTACTTC. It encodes CASSLTGQYEQYF.

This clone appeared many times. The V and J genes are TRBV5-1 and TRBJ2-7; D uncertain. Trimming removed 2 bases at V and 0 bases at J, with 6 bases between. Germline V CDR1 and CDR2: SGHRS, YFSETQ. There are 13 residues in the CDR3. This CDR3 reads CASSFQLSYEQYF. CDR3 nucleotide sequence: TGCGCCAGCAGCTTCCAGCTCTCCTACGAGCAGTACTTC.

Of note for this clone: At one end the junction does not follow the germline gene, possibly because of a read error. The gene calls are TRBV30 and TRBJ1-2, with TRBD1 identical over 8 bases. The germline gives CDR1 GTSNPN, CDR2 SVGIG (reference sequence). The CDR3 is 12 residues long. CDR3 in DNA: TGTGCCTGGAGTAGGACAGGGCCTCACGCCGGATTC. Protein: CAWSRTGPHAGF.

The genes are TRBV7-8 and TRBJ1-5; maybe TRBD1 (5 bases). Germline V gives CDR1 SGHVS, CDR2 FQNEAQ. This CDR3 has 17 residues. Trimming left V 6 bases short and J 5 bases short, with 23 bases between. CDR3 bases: TGTGCCAGCAGTCTGGCGCGGGGGGGGACTTCGGATCAGCCCCAGCATTTT. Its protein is CASSLARGGTSDQPQHF. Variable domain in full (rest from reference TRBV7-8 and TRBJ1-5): GAGVSQSPRYKVAKRGQDVALRCDPISGHVSLFWYQQALGQGPEFLTYFQNEAQLDKSGLPSDRFFAERPEGSVSTLKIQRTQQEDSAVYLCASSLARGGTSDQPQHFGDGTRLSIL.

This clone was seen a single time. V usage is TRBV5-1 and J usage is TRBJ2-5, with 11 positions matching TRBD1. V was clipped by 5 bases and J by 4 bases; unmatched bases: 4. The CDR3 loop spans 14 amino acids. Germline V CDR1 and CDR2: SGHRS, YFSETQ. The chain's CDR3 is CASRAGTGGETQYF. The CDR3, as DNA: TGCGCCAGCAGAGCCGGGACAGGGGGAGAGACCCAGTACTTC.